The 10 T cell receptor beta chains below come from one sample, sequenced in a study of cytomegalovirus exposure and HLA in healthy donors (dated by TCRdb to the late 2010s). The library came from the immunoSEQ multiplex PCR assay. A mixture of 60 forward primers for TCR Vbeta segments and 13 reverse primers for TCR Jbeta segments was used in the multiplex PCR. Imported from immuneACCESS, the table was reduced by TCRdb to in-frame sequences with V and J called. These copies leave out some clones; in studies compared against another copy, an unresolved V gene accounts for under half, and the cause of the remainder is not known. This sample gives around 90,000 clones in total; roughly 72% of them show up just once. Together, the top ten hold under 0.75% of the sample. Source material: PBMCs. The receptor set was obtained from a man under 40 in good health and CMV-seronegative.

The gene calls are TRBV5-8 and TRBJ2-5; 15 positions agree with TRBD2. The V segment lost 4 bases and the J segment 4 bases; nucleotides outside the gene matches: 5. The germline V gene encodes CDR1 SGHTS and CDR2 YDEGEE. The CDR3 sequence is 16 residues long. The DNA of the CDR3 is TGTGCCAGCAGCGCCCGGGGACTAGCGGGAGGAGAGACCCAGTACTTC. Translation gives CASSARGLAGGETQYF.

The chain has TRBV30 and TRBJ2-7, with 9 bases identical to TRBD1. V lost 3 bases and J lost 9; bases outside the gene matches: 12. The CDR3 is made up of 14 amino acids. Germline loops: CDR1 GTSNPN, CDR2 SVGIG (reference sequence). DNA of the CDR3: TGTGCCTGGAGGGAAGGGACAGGGTGTGTTGGGCAGTACTTC. Its translation: CAWREGTGCVGQYF.

The chain carries TRBV12-5 and TRBJ1-5; 10 positions agree with TRBD1. CDR1 and CDR2 (germline): LGHNT, FRNRAP. The length of the CDR3 is 18 residues. V shed 0 bases, J shed 7 bases, and the junction held 12 bases outside the gene matches. The CDR3 loop reads CASGLVFWDRGQGQPQHF. In DNA, the CDR3 is TGTGCTAGTGGTTTGGTGTTTTGGGACAGGGGTCAGGGGCAGCCCCAGCATTTT.

The rearrangement joins TRBV10-1 to TRBJ1-3; D perhaps matches TRBD1 (6 bases). Germline CDR1 WNHNN, CDR2 SYGVQD (reference sequence). V was shortened by 5 bases and J by 0 bases, with 11 bases between the two germline ends. The CDR3 consists of 15 residues. DNA of the CDR3: TGCGCCAGCAGTTCTACAGGGAACTCTGGAAACACCATATATTTT. Its translation: CASSSTGNSGNTIYF.

This clone showed up just once. The chain employs TRBV19 and TRBJ1-1; no clear D gene. V was shortened by 1 base and J by 1 base, with 10 bases between the two germline ends. CDR3 length equals 15 residues. Germline CDR1 LNHDA, CDR2 SQIVND (reference sequence). CDR3 nucleotides: TGTGCCAGTAGTATAGTCGGAGGGCAGAACACTGAAGCTTTCTTT. Translated, it gives CASSIVGGQNTEAFF.

The V gene is TRBV11-2, the J gene TRBJ1-4; D gene uncertain. The CDR3 contains 15 residues. Germline CDR1 reads SGHAT; CDR2 reads FQNNGV. V lost 1 base, J lost 7 bases, and 13 bases lay in between. The CDR3 spells CASSLGPGFGEKLFF. DNA for the CDR3: TGTGCCAGCAGCTTAGGACCGGGGTTCGGTGAAAAACTGTTTTTT.

This chain links TRBV6-6 with TRBJ2-7, with 8 bases that match TRBD1. Losses at the gene ends were 2 bases for V and 3 bases for J; bases not matched to a gene: 6. Germline values: CDR1 MNHNY, CDR2 SVGAGI (reference sequence). The CDR3 covers 15 residues. The CDR3 here is CASSYATGVRYEQYF. CDR3 coding DNA: TGTGCCAGCAGTTACGCGACAGGGGTCCGCTACGAGCAGTACTTC.

The chain couples TRBV2 to TRBJ2-7; 7 positions match TRBD2. The germline CDR1 and CDR2 sequences are SNHLY and FYNNEI. With V trimmed by 10 bases and J by 6 bases, 9 bases remained unmatched. CDR3 length: 12 amino acids. The DNA for the CDR3 is TGTGCCACCGGGACTACCCCTAGCGAGCAGTACGTC. Translated, it gives CATGTTPSEQYV.

The V call is TRBV19, the J call TRBJ1-2; 9 positions match TRBD1. Germline V gives CDR1 LNHDA, CDR2 SQIVND (reference sequence). Trimming took 10 bases from V and 4 from J; bases not matched to a gene: 4. The CDR3 contains 12 residues. In DNA, the CDR3 is TGTGCCACCCAGGACAGGGGCTATGGCTACACCTTC. Protein: CATQDRGYGYTF. Together with reference TRBV19 and TRBJ1-2, the CDR3 gives the full variable domain: DGGITQSPKYLFRKEGQNVTLSCEQNLNHDAMYWYRQDPGQGLRLIYYSQIVNDFQKGDIAEGYSVSREKKESFPLTVTSAQKNPTAFYLCATQDRGYGYTFGSGTRLTVV.

The rearrangement links TRBV11-2 to TRBJ1-6, with D perhaps matching TRBD1 (5 bases). The length of the CDR3 is 16 residues. The germline CDR1 and CDR2 sequences are SGHAT and FQNNGV. Trimming pared 3 bases from V and 4 bases from J, leaving 13 bases between. CDR3 DNA sequence: TGTGCCAGCAGCTTCAGTAAGACAGATTATAATTCACCCCTCCACTTT. It is translated as CASSFSKTDYNSPLHF.